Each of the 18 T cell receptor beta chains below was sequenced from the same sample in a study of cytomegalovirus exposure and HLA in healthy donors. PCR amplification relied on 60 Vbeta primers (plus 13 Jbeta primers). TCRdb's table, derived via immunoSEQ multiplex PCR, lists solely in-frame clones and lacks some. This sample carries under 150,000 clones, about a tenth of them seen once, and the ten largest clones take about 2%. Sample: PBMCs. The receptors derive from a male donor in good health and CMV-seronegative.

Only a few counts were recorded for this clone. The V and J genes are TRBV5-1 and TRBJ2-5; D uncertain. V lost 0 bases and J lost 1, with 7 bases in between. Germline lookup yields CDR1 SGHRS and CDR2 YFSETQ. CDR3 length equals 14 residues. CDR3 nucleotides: TGCGCCAGCAGCTTGGGAACAGTCCAAGAGACCCAGTACTTC. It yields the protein CASSLGTVQETQYF.

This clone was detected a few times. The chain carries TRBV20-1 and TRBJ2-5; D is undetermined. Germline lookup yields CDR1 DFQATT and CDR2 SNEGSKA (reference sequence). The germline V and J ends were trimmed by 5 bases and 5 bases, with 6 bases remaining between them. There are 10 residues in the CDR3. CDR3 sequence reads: CSAPEETQYF. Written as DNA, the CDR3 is TGCAGTGCTCCGGAGGAGACCCAGTACTTC.

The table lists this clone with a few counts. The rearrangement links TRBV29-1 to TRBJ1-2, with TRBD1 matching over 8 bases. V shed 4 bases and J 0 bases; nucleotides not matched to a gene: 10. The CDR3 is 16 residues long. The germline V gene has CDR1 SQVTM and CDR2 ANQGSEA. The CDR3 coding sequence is TGCAGCGTTGGGCAGGGGGCACCCAACCCTAACTATGGCTACACCTTC. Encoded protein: CSVGQGAPNPNYGYTF.

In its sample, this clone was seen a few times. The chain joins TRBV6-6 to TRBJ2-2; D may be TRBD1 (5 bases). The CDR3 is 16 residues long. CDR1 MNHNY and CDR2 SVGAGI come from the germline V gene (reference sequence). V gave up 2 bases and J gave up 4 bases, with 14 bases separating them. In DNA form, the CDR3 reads TGTGCCAGCAGTTACGGGGCAGGTGGCCTCACCGGGGAGCTGTTTTTT. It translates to CASSYGAGGLTGELFF.

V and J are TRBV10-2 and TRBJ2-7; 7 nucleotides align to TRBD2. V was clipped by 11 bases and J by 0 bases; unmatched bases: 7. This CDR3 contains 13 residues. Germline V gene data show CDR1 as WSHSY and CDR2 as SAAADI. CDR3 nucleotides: TGCGCCTCGAGGAGGGAGGGCTCCTACGAGCAGTACTTC. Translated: CASRREGSYEQYF.

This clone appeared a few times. In DNA, the CDR3 is TGTGCCAGCAGTTTGCAGGGGGTTAACTATGGCTACACCTTC. It encodes CASSLQGVNYGYTF. V gene TRBV28 combines with J gene TRBJ1-2, with 7 bases that match TRBD1. CDR1 is MDHEN, CDR2 SYDVKM, per germline. J lost 1 base, V lost 3 bases, and 2 bases had no gene match. The CDR3 runs to 14 residues.

The CDR3: CSVDGLGLGYGYTF. In nucleotides, the CDR3 is TGCAGCGTTGATGGCCTGGGACTGGGCTATGGCTACACCTTC. The chain combines TRBV29-1 with TRBJ1-2; tentatively, D is TRBD1 (5 bases). Germline CDR1 and CDR2: SQVTM and ANQGSEA. The CDR3 extends over 14 amino acids. The V gene lost 3 bases and the J gene lost 4 bases, with 15 bases spanning the gap.

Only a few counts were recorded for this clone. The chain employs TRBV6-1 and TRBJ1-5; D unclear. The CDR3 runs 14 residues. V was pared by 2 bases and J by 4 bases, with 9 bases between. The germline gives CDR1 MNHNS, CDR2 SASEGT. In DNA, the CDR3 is TGTGCCAGCAGTGAATTGAGGGTGAATCAGCCCCAGCATTTT. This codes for CASSELRVNQPQHF.

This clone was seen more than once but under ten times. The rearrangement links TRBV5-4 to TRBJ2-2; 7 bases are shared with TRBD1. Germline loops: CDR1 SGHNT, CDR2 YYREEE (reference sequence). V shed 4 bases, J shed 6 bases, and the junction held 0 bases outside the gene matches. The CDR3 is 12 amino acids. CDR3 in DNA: TGTGCCAGCAGCCAGGGGGCCGGGGAGCTGTTTTTT. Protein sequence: CASSQGAGELFF.

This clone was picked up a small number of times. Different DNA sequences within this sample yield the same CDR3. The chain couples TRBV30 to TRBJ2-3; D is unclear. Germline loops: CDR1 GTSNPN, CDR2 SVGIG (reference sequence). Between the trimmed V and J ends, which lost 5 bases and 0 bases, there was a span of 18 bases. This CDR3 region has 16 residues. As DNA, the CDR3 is TGTGCCTGGTCTTCAGGCGCTTCCTCTAGCACAGATACGCAGTATTTT. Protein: CAWSSGASSSTDTQYF.

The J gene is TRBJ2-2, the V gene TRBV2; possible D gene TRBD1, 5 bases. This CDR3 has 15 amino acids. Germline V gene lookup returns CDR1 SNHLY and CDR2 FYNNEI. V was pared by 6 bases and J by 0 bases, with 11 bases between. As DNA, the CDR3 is TGTGCCAGCAGAGGGGTAGGGGCGAACACCGGGGAGCTGTTTTTT. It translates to CASRGVGANTGELFF.

The CDR3 protein is CASSRTSVEQFF. Here the CDR3 DNA reads TGTGCCAGCAGCCGTACTAGCGTTGAGCAGTTCTTC. V and J are TRBV7-2 and TRBJ2-1; 7 bases line up with TRBD2. The CDR3 length is 12 residues. The J segment lost 9 bases and the V segment lost 5 bases, leaving 4 bases of the junction unmatched. The V gene's germline CDR1 is SGHTA and CDR2 FQGNSA.

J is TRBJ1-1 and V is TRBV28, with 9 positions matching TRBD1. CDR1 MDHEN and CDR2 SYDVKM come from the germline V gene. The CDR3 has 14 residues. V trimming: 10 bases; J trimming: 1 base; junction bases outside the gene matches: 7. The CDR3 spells CATKRGQGNTEAFF. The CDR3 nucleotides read TGTGCCACCAAGCGGGGACAGGGGAACACTGAAGCTTTCTTT. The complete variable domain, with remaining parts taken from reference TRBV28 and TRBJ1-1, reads DVKVTQSSRYLVKRTGEKVFLECVQDMDHENMFWYRQDPGLGLRLIYFSYDVKMKEKGDIPEGYSVSREKKERFSLILESASTNQTSMYLCATKRGQGNTEAFFGQGTRLTVV.

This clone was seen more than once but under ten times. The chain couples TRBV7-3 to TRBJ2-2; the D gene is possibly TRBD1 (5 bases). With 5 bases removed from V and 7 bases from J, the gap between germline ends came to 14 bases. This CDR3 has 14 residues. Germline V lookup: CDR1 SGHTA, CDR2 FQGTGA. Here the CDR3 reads CASSMGPGGGELFF. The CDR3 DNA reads TGTGCCAGCAGCATGGGGCCGGGCGGCGGGGAGCTGTTTTTT. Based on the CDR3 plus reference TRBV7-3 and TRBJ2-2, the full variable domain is GAGVSQTPSNKVTEKGKYVELRCDPISGHTALYWYRQSLGQGPEFLIYFQGTGAADDSGLPNDRFFAVRPEGSVSTLKIQRTERGDSAVYLCASSMGPGGGELFFGEGSRLTVL.

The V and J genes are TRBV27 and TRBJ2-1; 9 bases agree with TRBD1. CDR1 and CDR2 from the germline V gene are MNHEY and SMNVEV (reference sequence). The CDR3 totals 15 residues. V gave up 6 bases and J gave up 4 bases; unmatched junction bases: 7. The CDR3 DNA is TGTGCCAGCAGCCTGGGACAGGGAGGTTACAATGAGCAGTTCTTC. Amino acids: CASSLGQGGYNEQFF.

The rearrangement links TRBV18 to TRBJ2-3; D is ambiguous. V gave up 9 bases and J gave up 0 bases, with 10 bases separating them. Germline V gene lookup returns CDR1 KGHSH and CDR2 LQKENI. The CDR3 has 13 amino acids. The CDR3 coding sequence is TGTGCCAGTTACACCCCTAGCACAGATACGCAGTATTTT. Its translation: CASYTPSTDTQYF. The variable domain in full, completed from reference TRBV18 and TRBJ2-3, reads NAGVMQNPRHLVRRRGQEARLRCSPMKGHSHVYWYRQLPEEGLKFMVYLQKENIIDESGMPKERFSAEFPKEGPSILRIQQVVRGDSAAYFCASYTPSTDTQYFGPGTRLTVL.

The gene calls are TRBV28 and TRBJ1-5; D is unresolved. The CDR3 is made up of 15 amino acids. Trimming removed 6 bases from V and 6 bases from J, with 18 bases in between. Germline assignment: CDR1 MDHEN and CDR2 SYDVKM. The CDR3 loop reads CASRPYGGSSQPQHF. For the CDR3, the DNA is TGTGCCAGCAGACCCTACGGCGGGAGTAGTCAGCCCCAGCATTTT.

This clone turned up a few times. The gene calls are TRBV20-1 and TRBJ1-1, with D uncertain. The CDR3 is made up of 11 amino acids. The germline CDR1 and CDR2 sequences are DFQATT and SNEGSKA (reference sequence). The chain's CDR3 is CRGSGRTEAFF. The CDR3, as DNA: TGCAGGGGGTCGGGGAGGACTGAAGCTTTCTTT.